The 13 T cell receptor beta chains below come from one sample, sequenced in a study of shared clonotypes between healthy human individuals. Data came from immunoSEQ multiplex PCR; TCRdb stores just in-frame clones and leaves some out. The sample holds more than 1,200,000 clones; just under 99% are singletons and the top ten take over 0.3%. Sequenced material: naive CD4+ T cells sorted from blood. Described subset: CD45RA+ positively selected. The receptors shown here come from a man younger than 45 in good health.

The genes are TRBV15 and TRBJ2-1; TRBD2 might be the D (5 bases). V lost 1 base, J lost 9 bases, and 10 bases lay in between. Germline-derived CDR1 and CDR2 are LNHNV and YYDKDF (reference sequence). This CDR3 is built from 13 residues. CDR3 protein: CATSRVGRVEQFF. DNA for the CDR3: TGTGCCACCAGCAGAGTTGGGCGGGTTGAGCAGTTCTTC. The full variable domain, its missing parts supplied by reference TRBV15 and TRBJ2-1, is DAMVIQNPRYQVTQFGKPVTLSCSQTLNHNVMYWYQQKSSQAPKLLFHYYDKDFNNEADTPDNFQSRRPNTSFCFLDIRSPGLGDTAMYLCATSRVGRVEQFFGPGTRLTVL.

This chain links TRBV7-2 with TRBJ2-7; 15 positions agree with TRBD2. The CDR3 is 19 amino acids. Germline V gene lookup returns CDR1 SGHTA and CDR2 FQGNSA. Germline trimming cut 5 bases from V and 2 bases from J; bases unmatched to any gene: 13. The CDR3 region is CASSPGLAGGVPKPYEQYF. The CDR3 DNA follows: TGTGCCAGCAGCCCGGGACTAGCGGGAGGCGTCCCAAAACCCTACGAGCAGTACTTC.

The V and J genes are TRBV28 and TRBJ1-5; D might be TRBD1 (6 bases). V lost 4 bases to trimming and J lost 4 bases, with 17 bases between them. The V gene's germline CDR1 is MDHEN and CDR2 SYDVKM. The CDR3 extends over 16 amino acids. CDR3 protein: CASSYGQPQPNQPQHF. In DNA form, the CDR3 reads TGTGCCAGCAGTTATGGACAGCCGCAACCTAATCAGCCCCAGCATTTT.

The V call is TRBV7-2, the J call TRBJ1-1, with 8 bases matching TRBD1. CDR1 SGHTA and CDR2 FQGNSA come from the germline V gene. The CDR3 is made up of 14 amino acids. V lost 4 bases to trimming and J lost 4 bases; unmatched junction nucleotides: 5. DNA for the CDR3: TGTGCCAGCAGCTCAGGGGGCGTGAGCACTGAAGCTTTCTTT. It codes for CASSSGGVSTEAFF.

The CDR3 protein is CASSGRSYEQYF. The CDR3 DNA reads as TGTGCCAGCAGCGGGAGAAGCTACGAGCAGTACTTC. The rearrangement links TRBV9 to TRBJ2-7; D gene ambiguous. V was pared by 3 bases and J by 3 bases, with 7 bases between. The CDR3 sequence is 12 residues long. Per germline, CDR1 SGDLS and CDR2 YYNGEE.

V and J are TRBV6-1 and TRBJ1-5; D is unresolved. CDR3 length: 15 amino acids. Germline loops: CDR1 MNHNS, CDR2 SASEGT. The V end lost 0 bases, the J end lost 5 bases, and 11 bases lay between the germline ends. The CDR3 loop is CASSEALGVHQPQHF. Here the CDR3 DNA reads TGTGCCAGCAGTGAAGCGCTTGGGGTCCATCAGCCCCAGCATTTT.

V usage is TRBV7-2 and J usage is TRBJ1-5; D is undetermined. The CDR3 length is 13 residues. Trimming cost V 4 bases and J 8 bases, with 12 bases left between them. In germline, CDR1 is SGHTA, CDR2 FQGNSA. CDR3 protein: CASSSPRGKPQHF. CDR3 nucleotide sequence: TGTGCCAGCAGCTCCCCCCGGGGTAAGCCCCAGCATTTT. Drawing the rest from reference TRBV7-2 and TRBJ1-5, the complete variable domain is GAGVSQSPSNKVTEKGKDVELRCDPISGHTALYWYRQSLGQGLEFLIYFQGNSAPDKSGLPSDRFSAERTGGSVSTLTIQRTQQEDSAVYLCASSSPRGKPQHFGDGTRLSIL.

V and J are TRBV5-1 and TRBJ2-7, with 14 bases lining up with TRBD2. V lost 2 bases and J lost 5; bases outside the gene matches: 9. Per germline, CDR1 SGHRS and CDR2 YFSETQ. The CDR3 runs 17 residues. In DNA form, the CDR3 reads TGCGCCAGCAGCTTTGTTCCCTCGACTAGCGGGAGGGACGAGCAGTACTTC. As protein: CASSFVPSTSGRDEQYF.

The chain couples TRBV4-1 to TRBJ2-1, with TRBD2 matching over 8 bases. Losses at the gene ends were 0 bases for V and 7 bases for J; bases not matched to a gene: 5. This CDR3 is 15 amino acids long. Germline loops: CDR1 MGHRA, CDR2 YSYEKL. Written as DNA, the CDR3 is TGCGCCAGCAGCCAAGATCTAGCGGGTGGGAATGAGCAGTTCTTC. It specifies CASSQDLAGGNEQFF.

This clone was recorded once. This chain joins TRBV7-9 and TRBJ1-2; 9 bases fit TRBD1. V lost 2 bases to trimming and J lost 7 bases; unmatched junction nucleotides: 5. This CDR3 is built from 14 residues. Germline V gives CDR1 SEHNR, CDR2 FQNEAQ (reference sequence). CDR3 DNA: TGTGCCAGCAGCTTACTTGCGGGACAGGGTGGCTACACCTTC. Translation: CASSLLAGQGGYTF. Full variable domain (rest looked up from reference TRBV7-9 and TRBJ1-2): DTGVSQNPRHKITKRGQNVTFRCDPISEHNRLYWYRQTLGQGPEFLTYFQNEAQLEKSRLLSDRFSAERPKGSFSTLEIQRTEQGDSAMYLCASSLLAGQGGYTFGSGTRLTVV.

The chain joins TRBV18 to TRBJ2-2, with 10 bases aligning to TRBD1. The germline V gene encodes CDR1 KGHSH and CDR2 LQKENI. J lost 2 bases, V lost 1 base, and 7 bases had no gene match. There are 18 residues in the CDR3. In DNA form, the CDR3 reads TGTGCCAGCTCACCACGCCCCCGGGACAGGGGAAACACCGGGGAGCTGTTTTTT. It encodes CASSPRPRDRGNTGELFF.

The rearrangement joins TRBV2 to TRBJ2-3, with 13 nucleotides matching TRBD2. The CDR3 length is 21 residues. From germline, CDR1 is SNHLY and CDR2 FYNNEI. V trimming: 3 bases; J trimming: 1 base; junction bases outside the gene matches: 16. The CDR3 reads CASSDWVPGLAGRVGTDTQYF. For the CDR3, the DNA is TGTGCCAGCAGTGATTGGGTTCCGGGACTAGCGGGGCGGGTCGGCACAGATACGCAGTATTTT.

The chain is built from TRBV12-5 and TRBJ2-3; D may be TRBD1 or TRBD2 (5 bases each). The V gene's germline CDR1 is LGHNT and CDR2 FRNRAP. The CDR3 consists of 17 residues. V shed 3 bases and J shed 3 bases, with 19 bases lying between them. In DNA form, the CDR3 reads TGTGCTAGTGGTTTTGGTCATGGGGACCTGGCTACAGATACGCAGTATTTT. It translates to CASGFGHGDLATDTQYF.